This T cell receptor (beta chain) was sequenced during a study of cytomegalovirus exposure and HLA in healthy donors. PCR involved 60 Vbeta and 13 Jbeta primers. Profiled with immunoSEQ multiplex PCR; TCRdb holds only in-frame clones, not every one. Of 150,000 to 200,000 clones listed, approximately 80% were seen once; the top ten hold approximately 6%. This clone appeared a single time. The CDR3 length is 15 residues. Trimming removed 7 bases from V and 5 bases from J, with 20 bases in between. Germline V gene data show CDR1 as MNHEY and CDR2 as SVGAGI. The sequence derives from a woman in her twenties or thirties in good health and CMV-seropositive. Sequenced material: PBMCs. The chain carries TRBV6-5 and TRBJ2-5; D may be TRBD2 (6 bases). CDR3 coding DNA: TGTGCCAGCACCCTACGGGGACTCAAATACGAGACCCAGTACTTC. Its protein is CASTLRGLKYETQYF.